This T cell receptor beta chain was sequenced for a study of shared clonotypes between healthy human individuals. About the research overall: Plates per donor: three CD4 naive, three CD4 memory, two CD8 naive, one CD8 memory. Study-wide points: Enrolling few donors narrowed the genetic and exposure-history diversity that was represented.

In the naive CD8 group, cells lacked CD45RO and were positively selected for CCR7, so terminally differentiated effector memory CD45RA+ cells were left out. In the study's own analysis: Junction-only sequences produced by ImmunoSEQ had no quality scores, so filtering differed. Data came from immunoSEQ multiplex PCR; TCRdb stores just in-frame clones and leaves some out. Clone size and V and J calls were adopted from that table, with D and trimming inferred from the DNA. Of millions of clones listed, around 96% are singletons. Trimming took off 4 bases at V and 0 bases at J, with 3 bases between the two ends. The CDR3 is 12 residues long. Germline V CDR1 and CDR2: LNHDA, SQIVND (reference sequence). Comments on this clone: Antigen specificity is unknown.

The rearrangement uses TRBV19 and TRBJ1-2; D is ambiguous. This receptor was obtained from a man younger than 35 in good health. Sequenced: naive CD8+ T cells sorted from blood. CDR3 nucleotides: TGTGCCAGTAGTAAGGCTAACTATGGCTACACCTTC. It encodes CASSKANYGYTF.